The next 27 T cell receptor beta chains were all read from a single sample in a study of T cell repertoires in cytomegalovirus infection (dated by TCRdb to about 2019). These receptors lack a known antigen. The treatment or condition label for this specimen denotes: in vitro stimulation with specific CMV peptide epitopes to enrich CMV-specific T cells. The sequencing machine was an Illumina HiSeq 1500. The raw public reads went through TCRdb reprocessing: fastp at Q25, MiXCR clone calling, in-frame beta chains kept. Each entry is one CDR3 protein sequence, shown with its most common DNA and genes. The sample contains about 110,000 distinct CDR3 sequences, around 31% of them found a single time. The ten largest clones add up to about 81% of the sample. The specimen was CD8+ T cells from cultured PBMCs, collected from culture after CMV antigen stimulation. These TCRs come from a human donor in good health (CMV status not recorded). Some clones in this sample may be carry-over from other donors' samples.

The V and J genes are TRBV7-9 and TRBJ1-1; D is uncertain. The germline V gene has CDR1 SEHNR and CDR2 FQNEAQ (reference sequence). Trimming pared 3 bases from V and 7 bases from J, leaving 9 bases between. This CDR3 has 12 residues. CDR3 nucleotides: TGTGCCAGCAGCTTCGGTCCAGATGAAGCTTTCTTT. Translation: CASSFGPDEAFF. The full variable domain, completed using reference TRBV7-9 and TRBJ1-1, is DTGVSQNPRHKITKRGQNVTFRCDPISEHNRLYWYRQTLGQGPEFLTYFQNEAQLEKSRLLSDRFSAERPKGSFSTLEIQRTEQGDSAMYLCASSFGPDEAFFGQGTRLTVV.

This clonotype was detected only once. The chain employs TRBV6-5 and TRBJ2-1; a weak D match, TRBD2 (6 bases). In germline, CDR1 is MNHEY, CDR2 SVGAGI. Trimming left V 4 bases short and J 2 bases short, with 12 bases between. The CDR3 sequence is 15 residues long. The CDR3 nucleotides are TGTGCCAGCAGTTCTGGGACTGCAGCCTACAATGAGCAGTTCTTC. It translates to CASSSGTAAYNEQFF.

The chain combines TRBV7-7 with TRBJ2-1; D uncertain. The germline gives CDR1 SSHAT, CDR2 FNYEAQ (reference sequence). Trimming took off 5 bases at V and 0 bases at J, with 14 bases between the two ends. The CDR3 length is 16 residues. The CDR3 bases are TGTGCCAGCAGCCCTACCCGGGCCAGCTCCTACAATGAGCAGTTCTTC. This translates into CASSPTRASSYNEQFF.

The CDR3 DNA sequence: TGTGCCAGCAGCCCAGGGCCCACGGAGACCCAGTACTTC. This gives the protein CASSPGPTETQYF. V and J are TRBV7-3 and TRBJ2-5; TRBD1 might be the D (5 bases). This CDR3 is built from 13 residues. Germline CDR1 is SGHTA and CDR2 is FQGTGA. The V gene lost 5 bases and the J gene lost 5 bases, with 12 bases spanning the gap.

The chain combines TRBV5-1 with TRBJ2-1; D remains ambiguous. Germline V gives CDR1 SGHRS, CDR2 YFSETQ. The length of the CDR3 is 12 residues. Trimming left V 1 base short and J 8 bases short, with 7 bases between. CDR3 DNA: TGCGCCAGCAGCTTGACTTGGGATGAGCAGTTCTTC. Protein sequence: CASSLTWDEQFF.

This clonotype was detected a few times. The chain uses TRBV12-3 or TRBV12-4 and TRBJ2-3; 8 nucleotides match TRBD2. There are 17 residues in the CDR3. The junction had 7 bases not matched to a gene; V was cut back by 1 base and J by 1 base. This chain's CDR3 is CASSLGRGGGGTDTQYF. CDR3 DNA sequence: TGTGCCAGCAGTTTAGGCCGGGGGGGGGGCGGCACAGATACGCAGTATTTT.

This clonotype occurred a few times. The rearrangement joins TRBV6-5 to TRBJ2-1, with a possible D match to TRBD2 (6 bases). The CDR3 runs 15 residues. Germline loops: CDR1 MNHEY, CDR2 SVGAGI. The V gene lost 3 bases and the J gene lost 5 bases, with 14 bases spanning the gap. CDR3 nucleotide sequence: TGTGCCAGCAGTTATCCCACAGGAGGGAACAATGAGCAGTTCTTC. Translation gives CASSYPTGGNNEQFF.

This clonotype was counted a few times. This chain links TRBV11-2 with TRBJ1-4; tentatively, D is TRBD1 (5 bases). This CDR3 contains 14 residues. Germline V CDR1 and CDR2: SGHAT, FQNNGV. Trimming took 6 bases from V and 3 from J, leaving 11 bases between them. CDR3 sequence reads: CASSSMGANEKLFF. The CDR3, as DNA: TGTGCCAGCAGTTCTATGGGGGCTAATGAAAAACTGTTTTTT.

This clonotype was found a few times. The chain combines TRBV4-2 with TRBJ2-7, with 7 nucleotides matching TRBD2. CDR3 length equals 14 residues. Looked up from germline, CDR1 is LGHNA and CDR2 is YNFKEQ. The trim removed 4 bases at V and 1 base at J, leaving 4 bases unmatched. CDR3 amino acids: CASSPPAGSYEQYF. The CDR3 DNA reads as TGTGCCAGCAGCCCGCCAGCGGGATCCTACGAGCAGTACTTC.

This clonotype was observed a handful of times. The gene calls are TRBV5-4 and TRBJ2-7, with TRBD2 matching over 9 bases. This CDR3 is built from 16 residues. V shed 0 bases and J 6 bases; nucleotides not matched to a gene: 10. Per germline, CDR1 SGHNT and CDR2 YYREEE (reference sequence). The CDR3: CASSLGAPGTSIEQYF. DNA for the CDR3: TGTGCCAGCAGCTTGGGGGCCCCCGGGACTAGCATCGAGCAGTACTTC.

The table lists this clonotype with a few counts. CDR3 coding DNA: TGTGCCAGCAGGGTTTCAGAGACCCAGTACTTC. Amino acid sequence: CASRVSETQYF. The chain recombines TRBV12-3 or TRBV12-4 with TRBJ2-5; D gene unclear. V was clipped by 6 bases and J by 4 bases, with 6 bases between them. The CDR3 is 11 amino acids.

The chain links TRBV12-3 or TRBV12-4 to TRBJ2-1; D tentatively reads TRBD1 or TRBD2 (6 bases each). This CDR3 is built from 15 residues. Trimming stripped 0 bases from V and 4 bases from J, with 10 bases between. DNA of the CDR3: TGTGCCAGCAGTTTAGCTAGCGGACAGTACAATGAGCAGTTCTTC. Translation gives CASSLASGQYNEQFF.

This sequence joins TRBV25-1 and TRBJ1-3, with a weak D call TRBD1 (6 bases). The CDR3 extends over 14 amino acids. Germline V gene sequence: CDR1 MGHDK, CDR2 SYGVNS. Between the trimmed V and J ends, which lost 1 base and 7 bases, there was a span of 11 bases. In DNA, the CDR3 is TGTGCCAGCAGTGAATGGACAGCGGAGAACACCATATATTTT. Amino acids: CASSEWTAENTIYF.

There are a few counts of this clonotype. The chain links TRBV11-1 to TRBJ2-3; TRBD1 aligns across 8 bases. The germline V gene encodes CDR1 SGHAT and CDR2 FQDESV (reference sequence). V lost 4 bases, J lost 6 bases, and 6 bases stayed unmatched. There are 14 residues in the CDR3. Written as DNA, the CDR3 is TGTGCCAGCAGCTGGACAGGGTATGAGGATACGCAGTATTTT. This sequence encodes CASSWTGYEDTQYF. Full variable domain (remainder filled in from reference TRBV11-1 and TRBJ2-3): EAEVAQSPRYKITEKSQAVAFWCDPISGHATLYWYRQILGQGPELLVQFQDESVVDDSQLPKDRFSAERLKGVDSTLKIQPAELGDSAMYLCASSWTGYEDTQYFGPGTRLTVL.

This clonotype has a handful of counts. This sequence joins TRBV7-8 and TRBJ2-7, with TRBD2 as a possible D gene (5 bases). V was cut by 7 bases and J by 3 bases, with 22 bases left in between. The CDR3 has 16 amino acids. Germline lookup yields CDR1 SGHVS and CDR2 FQNEAQ. CDR3: CASKTSRAGGHYEQYF. The CDR3, as DNA: TGTGCCAGCAAAACGTCTAGGGCGGGCGGCCACTACGAGCAGTACTTC.

The rearrangement joins TRBV2 to TRBJ1-3, with D unclear. V was cut by 2 bases and J by 8 bases, with 16 bases left in between. CDR1 and CDR2 from the germline V gene are SNHLY and FYNNEI. This CDR3 has 15 amino acids. The CDR3 here is CASSERPSSRDTIYF. The DNA of the CDR3 is TGTGCCAGCAGTGAAAGACCCTCCTCAAGGGACACCATATATTTT.

Only a few counts were recorded for this clonotype. The V gene is TRBV4-1, the J gene TRBJ1-2; D remains ambiguous. The CDR3 contains 11 residues. Trimming shortened V by 4 bases and J by 8 bases, and 8 bases separated the two germline ends. Germline CDR1 MGHRA, CDR2 YSYEKL. The DNA of the CDR3 is TGCGCCAGCAGCCCCGGGTGGGGCTACACCTTC. Translating it yields CASSPGWGYTF.

This chain uses TRBV2 with TRBJ2-7; 7 nucleotides line up with TRBD1. With V trimmed by 3 bases and J by 2 bases, 4 bases remained unmatched. The germline V gene has CDR1 SNHLY and CDR2 FYNNEI. The CDR3 consists of 14 residues. CDR3 amino acids: CASSEWTGTYEQYF. The CDR3 DNA is TGTGCCAGCAGTGAGTGGACAGGAACCTACGAGCAGTACTTC.

This chain links TRBV5-5 with TRBJ2-7; no clear D. Trimming pared 0 bases from V and 6 bases from J, leaving 19 bases between. The CDR3 has 16 amino acids. Germline V lookup: CDR1 SGHKS, CDR2 YYEKEE (reference sequence). The CDR3 nucleotides read TGTGCCAGCAGCTTGGAAACCGGAGCCCTCTACGGCGAGCAGTACTTC. It yields the protein CASSLETGALYGEQYF. The variable domain in full, completed from reference TRBV5-5 and TRBJ2-7, reads DAGVTQSPTHLIKTRGQQVTLRCSPISGHKSVSWYQQVLGQGPQFIFQYYEKEERGRGNFPDRFSARQFPNYSSELNVNALLLGDSALYLCASSLETGALYGEQYFGPGTRLTVT.

The gene calls are TRBV28 and TRBJ2-1, with D perhaps matching TRBD1 or TRBD2 (5 bases each). The germline CDR1 and CDR2 sequences are MDHEN and SYDVKM. This CDR3 is 14 amino acids long. The CDR3 region is CAIGDGSSYNEQFF. The CDR3 bases are TGTGCGATCGGGGACGGCAGCTCCTACAATGAGCAGTTCTTC.

The chain uses TRBV6-2 or TRBV6-3 and TRBJ2-2, with D possibly being TRBD1 (6 bases). The CDR3 sequence is 14 residues long. Germline V gene data show CDR1 as MNHEY and CDR2 as SVGEGT. With 4 bases removed from V and 9 bases from J, the gap between germline ends came to 15 bases. In nucleotides, the CDR3 is TGTGCCAGCAGTTCGGACAGAGACCCGCGGGAGCTGTTTTTT. The encoded protein is CASSSDRDPRELFF.

This clonotype was recorded a few times. The rearrangement joins TRBV3-1 to TRBJ2-1, with 8 bases fitting TRBD2. The length of the CDR3 is 16 residues. V was clipped by 4 bases and J by 8 bases; unmatched bases: 13. Germline CDR1 reads LGHDT; CDR2 reads YNNKEL (reference sequence). This chain's CDR3 is CASSRGGAGGWDEQFF. In DNA, the CDR3 is TGTGCCAGCAGCCGCGGGGGCGCGGGGGGCTGGGATGAGCAGTTCTTC.

The chain employs TRBV6-5 and TRBJ2-3; 11 bases align to TRBD2. V was clipped by 4 bases and J by 6 bases; unmatched bases: 9. The CDR3 totals 16 residues. Looked up from germline, CDR1 is MNHEY and CDR2 is SVGAGI. CDR3 in amino acids: CASSSPIAGGPDTQYF. CDR3 sequence (DNA): TGTGCCAGCAGTTCCCCAATAGCGGGGGGGCCGGATACGCAGTATTTT.

This clonotype was seen a handful of times. The chain employs TRBV6-5 and TRBJ2-7, with 9 bases fitting TRBD1. Unmatched junction bases numbered 8, after V lost 6 bases and J lost 2 bases. The CDR3 has 15 residues. Germline CDR1 reads MNHEY; CDR2 reads SVGAGI. In DNA form, the CDR3 reads TGTGCCAGCAGCCAGAACAGGGGGCGACCCTACGAGCAGTACTTC. Amino acids: CASSQNRGRPYEQYF.

V is TRBV24-1 and J is TRBJ2-5; maybe TRBD1 (5 bases). Germline V CDR1 and CDR2: KGHDR, SFDVKD. The CDR3 covers 15 residues. Trimming removed 4 bases at V and 5 bases at J, with 16 bases between. The CDR3 coding sequence is TGTGCCACCAGTGACGGACACAATCTGGGGGAGACCCAGTACTTC. It yields the protein CATSDGHNLGETQYF.

The chain couples TRBV20-1 to TRBJ1-2; a possible D gene is TRBD1 (5 bases). Trimming removed 0 bases from V and 3 bases from J, with 11 bases in between. Germline CDR1 is DFQATT and CDR2 is SNEGSKA (reference sequence). The CDR3 loop spans 14 amino acids. CDR3 nucleotides: TGCAGTGCTAGAGAAGAAGGGGTCCACTATGGCTACACCTTC. This gives the protein CSAREEGVHYGYTF.

This clonotype was counted a few times. This rearrangement joins TRBV27 to TRBJ1-1; D perhaps matches TRBD1 (6 bases). V shed 7 bases and J shed 3 bases, with 15 bases lying between them. Per germline, CDR1 MNHEY and CDR2 SMNVEV (reference sequence). The CDR3 covers 14 residues. The CDR3 nucleotides are TGTGCCAGCACCCGGGGGGCGAGAGACACTGAAGCTTTCTTT. This gives the protein CASTRGARDTEAFF.